This TCR beta chain was obtained from a study of blood T cell repertoires in COVID-19. Background on the study: Collection of acute and convalescent COVID-19 samples took place in the United States, Italy and Spain.

Participants came from about two dozen US areas, aged about 18 to 90 years. Cohorts were assigned according to the clinical history that participants reported. Cohort 3 recovery required two negative PCRs, clearance, or symptom resolution. CDR3 length: 14 residues. CDR1 SGHDN and CDR2 FVKESK come from the germline V gene. V dropped 4 bases and J dropped 5; count of bases not matched to a gene: 5. The table came from immunoSEQ multiplex PCR; TCRdb's copy has only in-frame clones and leaves some out. Here the sample spans fewer than 200,000 clones, 88% being singletons. This TCR derives from a woman between 18 and 29 years old who had recovered from COVID-19. This sequence joins TRBV14 and TRBJ2-1, with 7 nucleotides matching TRBD1. Sequencing was done on a sample of PBMCs or T cells enriched from blood (not recorded which). The chain's CDR3 is CASSLGTAHNEQFF. DNA for the CDR3: TGTGCCAGCAGCCTTGGGACAGCCCACAATGAGCAGTTCTTC.